This TCR beta chain was obtained from a study of cytomegalovirus exposure and HLA in healthy donors. Whole-study findings and limits: With later analysis, a missense DCLRE1C variant became linked to TCR beta V- and J-gene trimming. Earlier analysis yielded a pattern in which most TCR beta V segments were productive about 90% or about 30% of the time.

Primers included in the PCR were 60 Vbeta and 13 Jbeta primers. The assay was immunoSEQ multiplex PCR, and TCRdb's table has in-frame clones only and misses some. The sample has 130,000 to 150,000 clones; approximately 80% are singletons. The CDR3 has 15 residues. With 4 bases clipped from V and 2 bases from J, the junction kept 6 bases outside the gene matches. Germline values: CDR1 LGHNA, CDR2 YNFKEQ. To note about this clone: Its specificity is not known.

Sequencing was carried out using PBMCs. The V gene is TRBV4-2, the J gene TRBJ2-7; 9 bases map to TRBD1. This TCR was sampled from an older woman in good health and CMV-seropositive. The CDR3 protein is CASSRPGQGTYEQYF. The CDR3 DNA reads as TGTGCCAGCAGCCGACCGGGACAGGGAACCTACGAGCAGTACTTC.